A selection of T cell receptor beta chains follows, all from one sample in a study of cytomegalovirus exposure and HLA in healthy donors. Profiling relied on immunoSEQ multiplex PCR, and the TCRdb table lists in-frame clones only, not all of them. In the table there are roughly 110,000 clones, around three quarters of which are singletons. Sequencing used PBMCs. All receptors derive from a male donor in good health and CMV-seronegative. The CDR3 runs from the conserved cysteine through the conserved F or W. D genes are given only for firm matches. Clone size is not always given. Where it is, it says once, few, many or a class for expanded clones.

CDR3aa	CDR3nt	abundance	v_gene	j_gene	len	d_gene
CASSEGRTSTDTQYF	TGTGCCAGCAGTGAGGGCAGAACTAGCACAGATACGCAGTATTTT	few	TRBV6-4	TRBJ2-3	15	.
CASHRARDEKLFF	TGTGCCAGCCACAGGGCTCGCGATGAAAAACTGTTTTTT	few	TRBV6-4	TRBJ1-4	13	.
CATFGQTSYEQYF	TGTGCCACTTTTGGGCAGACCTCCTACGAGCAGTACTTC	.	TRBV5-4	TRBJ2-7	13	.
CASSLEGPRNSGYTF	TGTGCCAGCAGCTTAGAGGGGCCGAGGAATTCTGGCTACACCTTC	.	TRBV7-9	TRBJ1-2	15	.
CASSLGTGTGTEAFF	TGCGCCAGCAGCTTGGGGACAGGTACTGGCACTGAAGCTTTCTTT	.	TRBV5-1	TRBJ1-1	15	TRBD1
CATSRTKGLAGVGPTLDTQYF	TGTGCCACCAGCAGAACAAAGGGACTAGCGGGAGTGGGACCTACGTTAGATACGCAGTATTTT	.	TRBV15	TRBJ2-3	21	TRBD2
CASSQTGTSGNIQYF	TGCGCCAGCAGCCAAACCGGGACTAGCGGAAACATTCAGTACTTC	.	TRBV5-1	TRBJ2-4	15	TRBD2
CASSAGVRQPQHF	TGCGCCAGCAGTGCAGGGGTACGTCAGCCCCAGCATTTT	.	TRBV10-1	TRBJ1-5	13	.
CSVVGTAGGVLYEQYF	TGCAGCGTGGTCGGGACCGCCGGAGGGGTTCTATACGAGCAGTACTTC	.	TRBV29-1	TRBJ2-7	16	.
CASSLLPNYGYTF	TGTGCCAGCAGTTTACTCCCTAACTATGGCTACACCTTC	.	TRBV28	TRBJ1-2	13	.
CASSEDTGSGETQYF	TGCGCCAGCAGTGAGGATACAGGATCCGGAGAGACCCAGTACTTC	few	TRBV10-2	TRBJ2-5	15	.
CASSKTRTSGGTGELFF	TGTGCCAGCAGTAAGACTCGGACTAGCGGGGGCACCGGGGAGCTGTTTTTT	.	TRBV2	TRBJ2-2	17	TRBD2
CASSFLGSSTEAFF	TGTGCCAGCAGTTTTCTAGGAAGTTCCACTGAAGCTTTCTTT	.	TRBV28	TRBJ1-1	14	.
CASSLDLRDGGGKQYF	TGTGCCAGCAGCTTAGACCTCCGGGACGGGGGTGGGAAGCAGTACTTC	.	TRBV13	TRBJ2-7	16	.
CASSVASGGSSYNEQFF	TGTGCCAGCAGCGTAGCTAGCGGGGGGAGCTCCTACAATGAGCAGTTCTTC	.	TRBV9	TRBJ2-1	17	TRBD2
CASSRPGGSEQYF	TGTGCCAGCAGCCGACCCGGCGGGAGCGAGCAGTACTTC	.	TRBV7-2	TRBJ2-7	13	TRBD2
CASSYSGVGSSYEQYF	TGTGCCAGCAGTTACTCAGGCGTGGGGAGCTCCTACGAGCAGTACTTC	few	TRBV6-5	TRBJ2-7	16	.
CASSMTGGSYEQYF	TGTGCCAGTAGTATGACAGGGGGCTCCTACGAGCAGTACTTC	.	TRBV19	TRBJ2-7	14	TRBD1
CASSDLAGEGNEQFF	TGTGCCAGCAGTGACCTAGCGGGAGAAGGTAATGAGCAGTTCTTC	once	TRBV6-4	TRBJ2-1	15	TRBD2
CASSLGGGTNTGELFF	TGTGCCAGCAGCCTAGGTGGGGGGACTAACACCGGGGAGCTGTTTTTT	.	TRBV7-3	TRBJ2-2	16	.
CASSQPSRGSYNEQFF	TGCGCCAGCAGTCAACCGTCAAGAGGCTCCTACAATGAGCAGTTCTTC	.	TRBV23-1	TRBJ2-1	16	.
CASSSGLAGKYEQYF	TGTGCCAGCAGTTCCGGACTAGCGGGAAAGTACGAGCAGTACTTC	.	TRBV28	TRBJ2-7	15	TRBD2
CASSVDTLSYNEQFF	TGTGCCAGCAGCGTAGACACCCTCTCCTACAATGAGCAGTTCTTC	once	TRBV5-5	TRBJ2-1	15	.
CASRSNRAAPNQPQHF	TGTGCCAGTAGGTCCAACAGGGCAGCACCTAATCAGCCCCAGCATTTT	.	TRBV19	TRBJ1-5	16	.
CASSRGGLAKNIQYF	TGTGCCAGCAGCCGTGGGGGCCTAGCCAAAAACATTCAGTACTTC	.	TRBV14	TRBJ2-4	15	.
CASSSGGKNQPQHF	TGTGCCAGCAGTTCAGGGGGCAAAAATCAGCCCCAGCATTTT	.	TRBV28	TRBJ1-5	14	TRBD1
CASSTPGQAYEQYF	TGTGCCAGCAGCACTCCGGGACAGGCCTACGAGCAGTACTTC	few	TRBV11-2	TRBJ2-7	14	TRBD1
CASSPRRGGRETQYF	TGCGCCAGCAGCCCGAGAAGGGGCGGGAGAGAGACCCAGTACTTC	.	TRBV5-1	TRBJ2-5	15	TRBD2
CASSFYPSGSSTDTQYF	TGCGCCAGCAGCTTTTACCCCAGCGGATCTAGCACAGATACGCAGTATTTT	.	TRBV5-1	TRBJ2-3	17	.
CASSQHTSSGANVLTF	TGTGCCAGCAGCCAACATACTAGCTCTGGGGCCAACGTCCTGACTTTC	.	TRBV4-2	TRBJ2-6	16	.
CASSYEILVNTEAFF	TGCGCCAGCAGCTACGAAATACTTGTGAACACTGAAGCTTTCTTT	.	TRBV5-1	TRBJ1-1	15	.
CASTRTLAEGYTF	TGTGCCAGCACCAGGACACTTGCTGAAGGCTACACCTTC	.	TRBV6-5	TRBJ1-2	13	.
CASSLARLSYEQYF	TGTGCCAGCAGTCTCGCTAGGCTCTCCTACGAGCAGTACTTC	.	TRBV27	TRBJ2-7	14	.
CSAPRNYGYTF	TGCAGCGCCCCCAGGAACTATGGCTACACCTTC	.	TRBV29-1	TRBJ1-2	11	.
CASSLAGTYNEQFF	TGTGCCAGCAGCTTAGCCGGGACTTACAATGAGCAGTTCTTC	.	TRBV7-9	TRBJ2-1	14	.
CASSYYPGTGGGNEQFF	TGCGCCAGCAGCTATTACCCCGGGACAGGGGGCGGCAATGAGCAGTTCTTC	.	TRBV5-1	TRBJ2-1	17	TRBD1
CASRSRTGSNYGYTF	TGTGCCAGCAGATCAAGGACAGGGTCTAACTATGGCTACACCTTC	.	TRBV25-1	TRBJ1-2	15	TRBD1
CASSEAGTGTYGYTF	TGTGCCAGCAGTGAAGCCGGGACAGGGACCTATGGCTACACCTTC	.	TRBV2	TRBJ1-2	15	TRBD1
CASSLMSLAGVSYEQYF	TGTGCCAGCAGCTTAATGTCCCTAGCGGGAGTCTCCTACGAGCAGTACTTC	.	TRBV11-2	TRBJ2-7	17	TRBD2
CASSSRQGPYEQYF	TGTGCCAGCAGCAGCAGACAGGGTCCCTACGAGCAGTACTTC	.	TRBV5-6	TRBJ2-7	14	TRBD1
CASKPQGYEQYF	TGTGCCAGCAAACCACAGGGCTACGAGCAGTACTTC	few	TRBV28	TRBJ2-7	12	.
CASSLGLARGGAKNIQYF	TGTGCCAGCAGCCTGGGACTAGCGAGAGGGGGAGCCAAAAACATTCAGTACTTC	.	TRBV13	TRBJ2-4	18	TRBD2
CASSSTGTPIHEQFF	TGCGCCAGCAGCTCTACCGGGACACCAATACATGAGCAGTTCTTC	once	TRBV5-1	TRBJ2-1	15	.
CASSLRGSGTEAFF	TGCGCCAGCAGCTTGAGAGGGAGTGGGACTGAAGCTTTCTTT	.	TRBV5-1	TRBJ1-1	14	.
CASSLGRTFSSGIYNEQFF	TGCGCCAGCAGCCTAGGACGCACCTTCTCTAGCGGGATATACAATGAGCAGTTCTTC	few	TRBV4-1	TRBJ2-1	19	TRBD2
CASSLYQANTEAFF	TGTGCCAGCAGTTTATATCAGGCGAACACTGAAGCTTTCTTT	.	TRBV28	TRBJ1-1	14	.
CASRSDRGHEQYF	TGTGCCAGCAGGTCGGACAGGGGCCACGAGCAGTACTTC	.	TRBV2	TRBJ2-7	13	TRBD1
CASSQEVGSTRDTQYF	TGTGCCAGCAGCCAAGAAGTGGGCTCCACCCGGGATACGCAGTATTTT	.	TRBV14	TRBJ2-3	16	.
CASSVRGMNTEAFF	TGCGCCAGCAGTGTGAGGGGGATGAACACTGAAGCTTTCTTT	.	TRBV5-1	TRBJ1-1	14	.
CASSENPGQAYEQYF	TGTGCCAGCAGCGAAAACCCGGGACAGGCCTACGAGCAGTACTTC	few	TRBV11-3	TRBJ2-7	15	TRBD1
CASSFGEGRNTDTQYF	TGTGCCAGCAGCTTTGGGGAGGGCCGGAACACAGATACGCAGTATTTT	.	TRBV13	TRBJ2-3	16	TRBD2
CSVGAGALRGYTF	TGCAGCGTTGGGGCGGGGGCCCTGAGGGGCTACACCTTC	few	TRBV29-1	TRBJ1-2	13	.
CASSPTGTADTQYF	TGTGCCAGCAGCCCGACCGGGACTGCAGATACGCAGTATTTT	.	TRBV7-9	TRBJ2-3	14	.